Listed here is a single T cell receptor (beta chain). Its antigen specificity is not known. The sample holds no much larger clone one base away, and base qualities are not on file. The trial excluded patients who had a history of autoimmune disease or were on systemic immunosuppression. Peripheral blood for TCR sequencing was collected from all dose cohorts at baseline, on cycle 4 day 1, and on cycle 7 day 1. Samples were obtained from an open-label, multicenter, first-in-human phase I dose-escalation trial of ivuxolimab. Adults with locally advanced or metastatic melanoma, renal cell, hepatocellular, or head and neck squamous cell carcinoma were enrolled in the trial. Before TCR sequencing, CD4+ T cells and CD8+ T cells from peripheral blood were sorted into separate populations. The data are from a study of OX40 agonist ivuxolimab in advanced cancers. As for the study more broadly: The costimulatory receptor OX40 (CD134) was targeted by ivuxolimab, a fully human IgG2 agonistic monoclonal antibody. Of the roughly 52 dose-escalation patients, hepatocellular carcinoma was present in around 19, melanoma in around 15, renal cell carcinoma in 9 and head and neck cancer in 9. Partial responses occurred in three dose-escalation patients, of whom one had hepatocellular carcinoma and two had cutaneous melanoma. Peripheral TCRbeta sequencing aimed to test whether ivuxolimab altered TCR sequence diversity and caused clonal T-cell expansion. Intravenous ivuxolimab was administered to patients every 2 weeks at six dose levels: 0.01, 0.1, 0.3, 1.5, 3 and 10 mg/kg. Patients were allowed to have had prior anti-PD-1, anti-PD-L1 or anti-CTLA-4 therapy, and 40% of the dose-escalation patients had been treated with checkpoint inhibitors. The paper reports the monotherapy dose-escalation portion (N of about 47 patients) of the phase I ivuxolimab trial. In the dose-escalation cohort, 70% to 90% of patients were male, and the mean age was 60 years with a range of about 20 to 80.

From its cysteine to its phenylalanine, the CDR3 spans 17 amino acids. Of the read, only the CDR3 DNA is kept; its 51 bases are in frame from base 1. The CDR1 and CDR2 encoded by the germline V gene are SGHTA and FQGNSA. The trim is 1 base for V and 6 bases for J, with a gap of 19 bases between the germline ends. To sequence the TCRbeta CDR3 region, genomic DNA was isolated from the sorted cells. TCRbeta CDR3 regions were sequenced using the immunoSEQ Assay. TCRdb obtained this table from immuneACCESS and retained in-frame rearrangements with V and J assigned. These tables miss some clones; where compared with another copy, unresolved V genes account for less than half of the shortfall, and the remainder is unexplained. This sample has roughly 91,000 clones in its table, and 70% to 90% of those were observed once. 0.7% to 0.9% of the sample belongs to the ten largest clones. The paper as a whole reports these results and caveats: In the 0.1-3.0 mg/kg groups, partial responders had among the lowest normalized peripheral clonal expansion, particularly in CD8+ T cells. Low levels of normalized T-cell clonal expansion were also seen in some nonresponding patients. After ivuxolimab, more expanded clones were found on average in CD8+ T cells than in CD4+ T cells. The antigen specificity of the clonally expanded peripheral T cells was not determined. At doses of 0.1 to 3.0 mg/kg, clonal expansion of both CD4+ and CD8+ blood T cells was observed from baseline to week 6.

The sequence derives from an adult with an advanced solid tumor such as melanoma, head and neck, liver or kidney cancer. Here the chain combines TRBV7-2 and TRBJ2-4; possibly the D gene is TRBD2, per 7 matching bases. The sequences come from CD4+ or CD8+ T cells sorted from blood, collected in a trial of the OX40 agonist ivuxolimab. Read as DNA, the sequence is TGTGCCAGCAGCTTAGGTCCCCGAGGGGGGGCGGGAAACATTCAGTACTTC. It translates to CASSLGPRGGAGNIQYF. The full variable domain, completed from the reference TRBV7-2 and TRBJ2-4 proteins outside the CDR3, reads GAGVSQSPSNKVTEKGKDVELRCDPISGHTALYWYRQSLGQGLEFLIYFQGNSAPDKSGLPSDRFSAERTGGSVSTLTIQRTQQEDSAVYLCASSLGPRGGAGNIQYFGAGTRLSVL.